This T cell receptor (beta chain) derives from a study of Graves' ophthalmopathy and Graves' hyperthyroidism. The wider study: Before any treatment, peripheral blood was taken at the initial diagnosis. Points from the study as a whole: Sensitivity of over 60% and specificity of less than 85% were achieved by the model that predicted ophthalmopathy progression.

Germline assignment: CDR1 MNHNS and CDR2 SASEGT. This CDR3 contains 15 residues. Trimming pared 8 bases from V and 0 bases from J, leaving 16 bases between. With respect to this clonotype: Its antigen is currently unknown.

Amplifying from RNA transcripts, the study obtained TCR beta CDR3 regions. In the first round, RT-PCR was carried out with HTBI primers, and a multiplex PCR formed the second round. MiXCR, run by TCRdb on the multiplex PCR reads, gives a single entry per CDR3 protein. The sample lists over 500,000 distinct CDR3 sequences, 22% occurring once. The rearrangement links TRBV6-1 to TRBJ1-1; tentative D call: TRBD1 (6 bases). The clonotype originates from a woman aged 18-35 years with stable Graves' hyperthyroidism. Some clones in this sample may be carry-over from other donors' samples. The sequencing input was peripheral blood. The CDR3 DNA reads TGTGCCAGCCACGACAGGCTTAACATGAACACTGAAGCTTTCTTT. This encodes CASHDRLNMNTEAFF.